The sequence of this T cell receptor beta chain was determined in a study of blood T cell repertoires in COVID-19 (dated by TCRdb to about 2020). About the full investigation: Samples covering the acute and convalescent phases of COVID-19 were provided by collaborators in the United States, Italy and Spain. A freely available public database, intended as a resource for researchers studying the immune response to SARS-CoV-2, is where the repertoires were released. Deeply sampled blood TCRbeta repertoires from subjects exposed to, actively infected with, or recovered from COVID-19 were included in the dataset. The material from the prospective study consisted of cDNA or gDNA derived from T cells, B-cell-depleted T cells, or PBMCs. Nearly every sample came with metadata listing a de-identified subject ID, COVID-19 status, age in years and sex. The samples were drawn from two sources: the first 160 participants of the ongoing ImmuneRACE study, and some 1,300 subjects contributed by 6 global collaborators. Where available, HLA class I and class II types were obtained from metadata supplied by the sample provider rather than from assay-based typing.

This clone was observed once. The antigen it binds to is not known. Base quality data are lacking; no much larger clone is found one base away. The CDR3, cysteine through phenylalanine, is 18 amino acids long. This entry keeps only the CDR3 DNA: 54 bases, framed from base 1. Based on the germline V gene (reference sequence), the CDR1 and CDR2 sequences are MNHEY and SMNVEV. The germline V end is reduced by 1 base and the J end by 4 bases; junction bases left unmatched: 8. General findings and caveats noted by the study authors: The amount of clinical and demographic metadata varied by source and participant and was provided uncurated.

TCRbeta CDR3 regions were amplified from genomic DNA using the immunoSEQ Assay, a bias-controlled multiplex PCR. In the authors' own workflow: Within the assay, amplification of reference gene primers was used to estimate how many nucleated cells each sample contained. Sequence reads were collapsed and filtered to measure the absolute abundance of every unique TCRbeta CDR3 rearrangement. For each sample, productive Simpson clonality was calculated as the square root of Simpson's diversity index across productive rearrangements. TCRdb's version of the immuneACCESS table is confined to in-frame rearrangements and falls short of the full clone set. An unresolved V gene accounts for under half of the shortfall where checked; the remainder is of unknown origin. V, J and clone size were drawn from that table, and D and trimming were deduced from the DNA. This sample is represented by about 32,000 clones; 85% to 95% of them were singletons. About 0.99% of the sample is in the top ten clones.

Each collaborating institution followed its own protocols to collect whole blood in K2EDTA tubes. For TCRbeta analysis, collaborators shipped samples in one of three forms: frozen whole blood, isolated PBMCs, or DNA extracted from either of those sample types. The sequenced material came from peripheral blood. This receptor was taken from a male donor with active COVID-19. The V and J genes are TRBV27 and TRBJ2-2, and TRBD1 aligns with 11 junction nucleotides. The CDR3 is CASSLFGRGTGGTGELFF. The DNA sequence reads TGTGCCAGCAGTTTATTTGGTCGGGGGACAGGGGGCACCGGGGAGCTGTTTTTT.